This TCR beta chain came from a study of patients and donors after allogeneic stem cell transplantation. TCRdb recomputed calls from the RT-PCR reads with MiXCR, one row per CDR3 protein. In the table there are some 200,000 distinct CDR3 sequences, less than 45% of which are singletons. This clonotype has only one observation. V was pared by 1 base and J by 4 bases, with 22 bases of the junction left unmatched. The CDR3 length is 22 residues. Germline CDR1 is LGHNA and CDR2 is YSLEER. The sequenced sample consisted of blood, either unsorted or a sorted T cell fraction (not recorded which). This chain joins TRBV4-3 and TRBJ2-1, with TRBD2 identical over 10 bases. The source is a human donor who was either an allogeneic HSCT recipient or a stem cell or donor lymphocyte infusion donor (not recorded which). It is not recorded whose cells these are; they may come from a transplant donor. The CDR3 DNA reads TGCGCCAGCAGCCAAGGCGCCCACGGACTAGCGGCAGGGTCGGAGGTTTACAATGAGCAGTTCTTC. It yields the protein CASSQGAHGLAAGSEVYNEQFF.